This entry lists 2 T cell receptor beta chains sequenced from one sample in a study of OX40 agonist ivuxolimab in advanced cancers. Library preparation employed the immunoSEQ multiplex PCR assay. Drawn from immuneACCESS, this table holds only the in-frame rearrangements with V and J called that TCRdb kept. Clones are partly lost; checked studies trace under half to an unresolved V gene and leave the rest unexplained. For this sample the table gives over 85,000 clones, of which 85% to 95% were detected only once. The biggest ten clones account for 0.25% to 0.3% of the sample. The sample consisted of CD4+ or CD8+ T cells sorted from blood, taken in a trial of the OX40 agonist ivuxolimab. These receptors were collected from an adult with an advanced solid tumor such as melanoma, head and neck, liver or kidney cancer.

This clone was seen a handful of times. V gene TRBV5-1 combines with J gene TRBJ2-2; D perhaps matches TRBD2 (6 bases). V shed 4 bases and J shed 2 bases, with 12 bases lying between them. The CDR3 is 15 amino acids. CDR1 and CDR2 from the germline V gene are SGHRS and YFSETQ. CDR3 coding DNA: TGCGCCAGCAGCCCAGGAGGGTATAACACCGGGGAGCTGTTTTTT. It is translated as CASSPGGYNTGELFF.

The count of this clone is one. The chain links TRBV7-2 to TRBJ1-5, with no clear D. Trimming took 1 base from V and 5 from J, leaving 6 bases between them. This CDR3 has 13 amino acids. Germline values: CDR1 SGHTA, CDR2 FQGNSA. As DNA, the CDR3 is TGTGCCAGCAGCTTAGGGGTAGATCAGCCCCAGCATTTT. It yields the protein CASSLGVDQPQHF.